This T cell receptor (beta chain) was observed in a study of tumor and adjacent non-tumor tissue in lung cancer. Study-wide results and limits: Tumor repertoires had a smaller top 100 clone share than normal lung.

The template was RNA from unsorted bulk tissue. The normal lung tissue was taken more than 3 cm from the tumor edge. A modified ARM-PCR protocol with three rounds of nested PCR amplified TCRbeta. TCRdb independently ran MiXCR on the multiplex PCR reads; one entry per CDR3 protein. This sample has about 60,000 distinct CDR3 sequences, with around two thirds found just once. As to this clonotype: Its antigen is still unknown.

CDR3 length equals 15 residues. V shed 0 bases and J 3 bases; nucleotides not matched to a gene: 4. Germline V lookup: CDR1 KGHSH, CDR2 LQKENI. The source of this sequence is a man in his 70s with non-small cell lung cancer. Sequencing was performed on distant non-tumor lung tissue. This sequence joins TRBV18 and TRBJ1-2, with 7 bases matching TRBD1. CDR3 DNA: TGTGCCAGCTCACCACCGTGTGGACAGGACTATGGCTACACCTTC. Translating gives CASSPPCGQDYGYTF.